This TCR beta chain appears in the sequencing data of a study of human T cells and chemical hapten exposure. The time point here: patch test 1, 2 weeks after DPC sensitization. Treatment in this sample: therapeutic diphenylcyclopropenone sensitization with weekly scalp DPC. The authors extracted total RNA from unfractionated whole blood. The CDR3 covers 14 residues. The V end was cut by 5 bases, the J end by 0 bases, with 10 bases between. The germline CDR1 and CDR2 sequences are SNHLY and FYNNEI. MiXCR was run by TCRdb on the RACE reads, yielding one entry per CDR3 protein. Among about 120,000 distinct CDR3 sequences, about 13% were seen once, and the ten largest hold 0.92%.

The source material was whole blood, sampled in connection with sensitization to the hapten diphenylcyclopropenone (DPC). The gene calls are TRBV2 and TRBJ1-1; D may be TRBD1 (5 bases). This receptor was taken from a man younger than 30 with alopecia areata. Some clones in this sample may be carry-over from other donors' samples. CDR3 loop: CASSRLQVNTEAFF. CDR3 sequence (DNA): TGTGCCAGCAGTAGACTACAGGTGAACACTGAAGCTTTCTTT.